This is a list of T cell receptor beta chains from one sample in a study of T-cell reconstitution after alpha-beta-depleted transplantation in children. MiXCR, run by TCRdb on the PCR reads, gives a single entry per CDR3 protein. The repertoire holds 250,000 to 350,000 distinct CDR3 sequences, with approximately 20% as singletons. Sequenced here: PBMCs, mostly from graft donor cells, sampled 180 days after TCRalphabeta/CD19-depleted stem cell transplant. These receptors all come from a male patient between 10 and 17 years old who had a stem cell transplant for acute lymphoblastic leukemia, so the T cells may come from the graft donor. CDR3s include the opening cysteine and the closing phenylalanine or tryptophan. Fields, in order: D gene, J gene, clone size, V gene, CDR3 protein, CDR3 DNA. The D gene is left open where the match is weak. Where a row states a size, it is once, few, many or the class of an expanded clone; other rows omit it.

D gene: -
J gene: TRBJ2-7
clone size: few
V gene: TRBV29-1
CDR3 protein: CSVEGDGPYEQYF
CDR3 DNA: TGCAGCGTTGAAGGCGACGGGCCGTACGAGCAGTACTTC

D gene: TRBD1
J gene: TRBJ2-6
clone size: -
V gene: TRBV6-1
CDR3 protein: CASSPGQVPSGANVLTF
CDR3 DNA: TGTGCCAGCAGCCCGGGACAGGTACCCTCTGGGGCCAACGTCCTGACTTTC

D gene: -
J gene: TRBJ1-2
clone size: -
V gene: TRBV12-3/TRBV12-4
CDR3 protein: CASRSQGTRNYGYTF
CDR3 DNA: TGTGCCAGCAGATCCCAGGGGACCCGTAACTATGGCTACACCTTC

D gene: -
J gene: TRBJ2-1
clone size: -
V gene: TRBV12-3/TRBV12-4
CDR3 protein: CASQGWSSPNEQFF
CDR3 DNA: TGTGCCAGCCAGGGATGGTCCTCGCCCAATGAGCAGTTCTTC

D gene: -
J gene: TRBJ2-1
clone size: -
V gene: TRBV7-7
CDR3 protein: CASFPHEQFF
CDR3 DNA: TGTGCCAGCTTTCCTCATGAGCAGTTCTTC

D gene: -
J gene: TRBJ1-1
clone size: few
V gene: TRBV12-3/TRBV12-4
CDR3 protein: CASRRVTEAFF
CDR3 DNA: TGTGCCAGCCGACGGGTCACTGAAGCTTTCTTT

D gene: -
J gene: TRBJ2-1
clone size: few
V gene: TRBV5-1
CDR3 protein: CASSPFPRGGYNEQFF
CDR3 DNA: TGCGCCAGCAGCCCCTTCCCGAGGGGGGGCTACAATGAGCAGTTCTTC

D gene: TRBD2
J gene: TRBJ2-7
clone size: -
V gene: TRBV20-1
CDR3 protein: CSAAGLAVYEQYF
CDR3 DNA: TGCAGTGCTGCCGGACTAGCGGTCTACGAGCAGTACTTC

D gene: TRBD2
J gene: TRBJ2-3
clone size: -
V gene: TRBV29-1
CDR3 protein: CSVDSGRADTDTQYF
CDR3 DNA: TGCAGCGTCGATAGCGGGAGGGCCGACACAGATACGCAGTATTTT

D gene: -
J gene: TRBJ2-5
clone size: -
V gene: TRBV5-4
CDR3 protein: CASRLEQETQYF
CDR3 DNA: TGTGCCAGCAGACTGGAACAAGAGACCCAGTACTTC

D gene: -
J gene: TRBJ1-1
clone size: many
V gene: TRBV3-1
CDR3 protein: CASSQGMNTEAFF
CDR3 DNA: TGTGCCAGCAGCCAAGGGATGAACACTGAAGCTTTCTTT

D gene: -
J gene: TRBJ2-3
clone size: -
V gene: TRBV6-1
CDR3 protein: CASSRTRGGTDTQYF
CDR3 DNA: TGTGCCAGCAGCCGAACCAGGGGTGGGACAGATACGCAGTATTTT

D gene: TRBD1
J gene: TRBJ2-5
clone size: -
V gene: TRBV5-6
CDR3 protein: CASSSVGQGARGETQYF
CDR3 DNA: TGTGCCAGCAGCTCCGTAGGACAGGGGGCGCGAGGAGAGACCCAGTACTTC

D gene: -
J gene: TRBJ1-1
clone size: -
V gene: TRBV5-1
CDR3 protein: CTSSSLGTGNTEAFF
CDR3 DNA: TGCACCAGCAGCTCCCTAGGGACGGGGAACACTGAAGCTTTCTTT

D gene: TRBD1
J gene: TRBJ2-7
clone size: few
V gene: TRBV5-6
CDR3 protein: CASSLRRTGQVYF
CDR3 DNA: TGTGCCAGCAGCTTGAGACGTACGGGACAGGTTTACTTC

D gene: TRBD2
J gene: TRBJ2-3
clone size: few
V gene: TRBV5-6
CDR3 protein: CASSLEATSGSTDTQYF
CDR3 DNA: TGTGCCAGCAGCTTGGAGGCGACTAGCGGGAGCACAGATACGCAGTATTTT

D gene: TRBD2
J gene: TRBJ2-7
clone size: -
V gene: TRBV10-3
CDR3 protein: CAITPGLLYEQYF
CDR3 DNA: TGTGCCATCACCCCGGGACTACTCTACGAGCAGTACTTC

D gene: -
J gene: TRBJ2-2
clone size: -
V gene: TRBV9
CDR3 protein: CASSVAVRTVNTGELFF
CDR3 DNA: TGTGCCAGCAGCGTAGCGGTCAGGACAGTGAACACCGGGGAGCTGTTTTTT

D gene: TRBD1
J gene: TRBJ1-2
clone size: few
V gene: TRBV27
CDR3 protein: CASSPAGGRGYTF
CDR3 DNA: TGTGCCAGCAGTCCCGCAGGGGGCCGGGGCTACACCTTC

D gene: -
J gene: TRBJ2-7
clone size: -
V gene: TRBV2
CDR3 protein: CASSTGTSGYEQYF
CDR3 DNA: TGTGCCAGCAGCACCGGGACTTCGGGCTACGAGCAGTACTTC

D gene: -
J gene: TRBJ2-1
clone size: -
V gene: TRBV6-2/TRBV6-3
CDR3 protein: CASSYLGLHNEQFF
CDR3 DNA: TGTGCCAGCAGTTACTTGGGCCTCCACAATGAGCAGTTCTTC

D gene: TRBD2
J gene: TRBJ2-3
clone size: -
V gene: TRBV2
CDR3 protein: CASSGLADLSTDTQYF
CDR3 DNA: TGTGCCAGCAGCGGACTAGCGGACCTAAGCACAGATACGCAGTATTTT

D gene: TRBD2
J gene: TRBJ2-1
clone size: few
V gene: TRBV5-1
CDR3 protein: CASSLVGLGDSYEQFF
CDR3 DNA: TGCGCCAGCAGCTTGGTGGGACTAGGCGATTCTTATGAGCAGTTCTTC

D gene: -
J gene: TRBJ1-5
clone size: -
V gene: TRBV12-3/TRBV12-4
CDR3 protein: CASSQGRYSNQPQHF
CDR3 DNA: TGTGCCAGCAGCCAAGGACGGTATAGCAATCAGCCCCAGCATTTT

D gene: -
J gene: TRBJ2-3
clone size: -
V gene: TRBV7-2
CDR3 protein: CASSLANLVSTDTQYF
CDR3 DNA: TGTGCCAGCAGCTTAGCGAATCTAGTAAGCACAGATACGCAGTATTTT

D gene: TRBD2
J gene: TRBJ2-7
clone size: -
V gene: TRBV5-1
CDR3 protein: CASSLVGLVAYEQYF
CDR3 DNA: TGCGCCAGCAGCTTGGTGGGACTAGTAGCCTACGAGCAGTACTTC

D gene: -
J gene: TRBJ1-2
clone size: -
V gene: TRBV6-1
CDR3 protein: CAVHRAYGYTF
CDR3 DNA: TGTGCCGTCCACAGGGCCTATGGCTACACCTTC

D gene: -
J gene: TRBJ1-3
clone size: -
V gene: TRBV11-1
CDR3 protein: CASSSGSSGNTIYF
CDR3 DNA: TGTGCCAGCAGCTCCGGGAGCTCTGGAAACACCATATATTTT

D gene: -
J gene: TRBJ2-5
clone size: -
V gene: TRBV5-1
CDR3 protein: CASSLELAQETQYF
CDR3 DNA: TGCGCCAGCAGCTTGGAACTAGCACAAGAGACCCAGTACTTC

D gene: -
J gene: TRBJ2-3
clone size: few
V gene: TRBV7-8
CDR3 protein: CASSSLGTDTQYF
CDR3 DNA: TGTGCCAGCAGCTCACTCGGCACAGATACGCAGTATTTT

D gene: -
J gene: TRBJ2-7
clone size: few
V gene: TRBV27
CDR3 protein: CASSLHNTYEQYF
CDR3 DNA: TGTGCCAGCAGTTTACACAATACCTACGAGCAGTACTTC

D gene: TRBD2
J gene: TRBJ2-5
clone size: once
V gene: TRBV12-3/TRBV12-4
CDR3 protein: CASSFRLAGAGETRYF
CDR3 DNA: TGTGCCAGCAGTTTCCGACTAGCGGGAGCTGGAGAGACCCGGTACTTC

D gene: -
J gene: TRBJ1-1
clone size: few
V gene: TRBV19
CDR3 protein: CASSIDLEGSDTFF
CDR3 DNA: TGTGCCAGTAGTATAGATCTAGAGGGGTCGGACACTTTCTTT

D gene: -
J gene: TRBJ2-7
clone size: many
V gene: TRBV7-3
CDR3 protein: CASSLYYEQYF
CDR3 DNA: TGTGCCAGCAGCTTATACTACGAGCAGTACTTC

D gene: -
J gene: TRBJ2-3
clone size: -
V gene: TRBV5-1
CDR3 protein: CASSLAVVTDTQYF
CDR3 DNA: TGCGCCAGCAGCTTGGCCGTTGTCACAGATACGCAGTATTTT

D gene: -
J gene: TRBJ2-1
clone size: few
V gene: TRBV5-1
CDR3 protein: CASSFTTGTVGAEQFF
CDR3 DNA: TGCGCCAGCAGCTTCACCACAGGGACGGTCGGGGCTGAGCAGTTCTTC

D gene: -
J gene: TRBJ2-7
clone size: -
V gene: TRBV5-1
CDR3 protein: CASRRVGGKYEQYF
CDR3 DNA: TGCGCCAGCAGAAGGGTAGGGGGGAAGTACGAGCAGTACTTC

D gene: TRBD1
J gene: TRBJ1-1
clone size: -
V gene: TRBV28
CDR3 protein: CASSYLDRLSEAFF
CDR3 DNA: TGTGCCAGCAGTTACTTGGACAGGCTAAGTGAAGCTTTCTTT

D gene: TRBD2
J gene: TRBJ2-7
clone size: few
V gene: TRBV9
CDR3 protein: CASSREGRGSYEQYF
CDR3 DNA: TGTGCCAGCAGCCGAGAGGGGAGGGGAAGCTACGAGCAGTACTTC

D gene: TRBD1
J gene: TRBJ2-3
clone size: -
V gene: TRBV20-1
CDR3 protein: CSARAPGQGKDTQYF
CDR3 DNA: TGCAGTGCTAGGGCACCGGGACAGGGCAAAGATACGCAGTATTTT

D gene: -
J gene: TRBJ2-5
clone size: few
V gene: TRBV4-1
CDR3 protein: CASSPWGKQETQYF
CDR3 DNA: TGCGCCAGCAGCCCTTGGGGGAAACAAGAGACCCAGTACTTC

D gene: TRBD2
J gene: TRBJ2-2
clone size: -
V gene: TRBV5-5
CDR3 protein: CASSPRVRREFNTGELFF
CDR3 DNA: TGTGCCAGCAGCCCTAGGGTGCGGCGGGAGTTCAATACCGGGGAGCTGTTTTTT

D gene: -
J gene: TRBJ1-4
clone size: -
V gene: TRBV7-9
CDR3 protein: CASSLPRGSTNEKLFF
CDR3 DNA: TGTGCCAGCAGCCTCCCGCGGGGATCAACTAATGAAAAACTGTTTTTT

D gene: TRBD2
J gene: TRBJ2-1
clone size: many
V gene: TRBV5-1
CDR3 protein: CASSLGSGRANEQFF
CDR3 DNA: TGCGCCAGCAGCTTGGGTAGCGGGAGGGCCAATGAGCAGTTCTTC